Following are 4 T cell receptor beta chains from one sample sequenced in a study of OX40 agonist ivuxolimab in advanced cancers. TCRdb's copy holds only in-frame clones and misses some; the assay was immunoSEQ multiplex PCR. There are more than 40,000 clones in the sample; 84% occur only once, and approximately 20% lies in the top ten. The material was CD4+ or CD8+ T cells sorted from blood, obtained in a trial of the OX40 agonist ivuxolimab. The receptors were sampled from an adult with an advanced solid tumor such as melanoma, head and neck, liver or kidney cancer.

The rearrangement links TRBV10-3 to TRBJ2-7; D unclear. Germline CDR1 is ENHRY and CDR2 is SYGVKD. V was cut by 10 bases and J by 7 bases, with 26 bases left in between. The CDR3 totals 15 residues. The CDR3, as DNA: TGTGCCACCACAACCACCGGGCCCTCGTCTGTGGAGCAGTACTTC. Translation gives CATTTTGPSSVEQYF.

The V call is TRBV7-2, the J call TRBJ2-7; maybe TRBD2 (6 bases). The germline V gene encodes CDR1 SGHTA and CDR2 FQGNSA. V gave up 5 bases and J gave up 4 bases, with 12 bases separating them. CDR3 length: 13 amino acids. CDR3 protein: CASSLPGEYEQYF. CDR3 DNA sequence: TGTGCCAGCAGCCTCCCGGGGGAATACGAGCAGTACTTC.

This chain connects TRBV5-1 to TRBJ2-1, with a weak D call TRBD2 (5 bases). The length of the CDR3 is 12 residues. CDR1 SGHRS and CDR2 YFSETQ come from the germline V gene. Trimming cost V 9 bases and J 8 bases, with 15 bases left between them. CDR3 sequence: CATTPGVDEQFF. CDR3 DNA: TGCGCCACCACACCCGGGGTCGATGAGCAGTTCTTC.

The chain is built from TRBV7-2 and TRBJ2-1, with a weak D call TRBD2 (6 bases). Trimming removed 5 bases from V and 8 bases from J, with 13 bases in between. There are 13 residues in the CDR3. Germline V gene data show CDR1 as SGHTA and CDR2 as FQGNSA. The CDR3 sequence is CASSPGTWHEQFF. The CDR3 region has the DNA TGTGCCAGCAGCCCTGGGACTTGGCATGAGCAGTTCTTC.